This T cell receptor beta chain was recorded in a study of cytomegalovirus exposure and HLA in healthy donors. PCR involved 60 Vbeta and 13 Jbeta primers. Profiled with immunoSEQ multiplex PCR; TCRdb holds only in-frame clones, not every one. This sample yields some 140,000 clones, of which roughly 80% are seen a single time; around 8.1% belongs to the top ten. A note on this clone: Its antigen is not known.

Healthy bone marrow donors supplied every sample. Germline lookup yields CDR1 SGHNT and CDR2 YYREEE (reference sequence). CDR3 size: 15 residues. J was trimmed by 4 bases and V by 1 base; bases with no gene match: 6. Study-wide results and caveats: Associated with cytomegalovirus, according to the listing, were 150 to 200 TCR beta chains. Among the most significant clusters, several appeared linked to common viral pathogens in a later analysis. For most TCR beta V segments, an earlier analysis put the productive rate at about 87% or about 30% of the time.

This chain joins TRBV5-4 and TRBJ2-3; 7 bases fit TRBD1. The source material was PBMCs. The TCR originated in a woman between 50 and 59 years old in good health and CMV-seropositive. CDR3 sequence reads: CASSLLQGMSDTQYF. For the CDR3, the DNA is TGTGCCAGCAGCTTGTTACAGGGGATGTCAGATACGCAGTATTTT.